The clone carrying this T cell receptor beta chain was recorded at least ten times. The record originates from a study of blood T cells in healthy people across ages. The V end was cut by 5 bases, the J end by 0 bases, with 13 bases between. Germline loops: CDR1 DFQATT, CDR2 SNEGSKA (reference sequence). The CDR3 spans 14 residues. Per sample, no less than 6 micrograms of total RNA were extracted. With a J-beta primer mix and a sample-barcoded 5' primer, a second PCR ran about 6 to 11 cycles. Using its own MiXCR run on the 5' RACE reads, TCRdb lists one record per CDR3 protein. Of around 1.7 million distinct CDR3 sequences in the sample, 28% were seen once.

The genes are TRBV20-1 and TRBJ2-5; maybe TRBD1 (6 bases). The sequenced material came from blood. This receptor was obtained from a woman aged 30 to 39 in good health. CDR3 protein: CSAWGLEYQETQYF. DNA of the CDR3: TGCAGTGCTTGGGGGCTAGAGTACCAAGAGACCCAGTACTTC.